One and the same sample provided the 22 T cell receptor beta chains below, sequenced in a study of CD8 T cells in Susac syndrome. RNA totalling roughly 0.5 to 1 ug underwent reverse transcription with random hexamers. Each CDR3 protein gets one entry after TCRdb re-called the immunoSEQ multiplex PCR reads with MiXCR. The sample records fewer than 200,000 distinct CDR3 sequences, roughly 91% being singletons. Sequencing was performed on CD4+ T cells from PBMCs. These receptors came from a human donor with Susac syndrome.

The chain is built from TRBV14 and TRBJ2-2, with TRBD1 matching 8 bases. In germline, CDR1 is SGHDN, CDR2 FVKESK. The CDR3 consists of 16 residues. V dropped 3 bases and J dropped 1; count of bases not matched to a gene: 4. CDR3: CASSQTGQGNTGELFF. CDR3 coding DNA: TGTGCCAGCAGCCAGACCGGACAGGGGAACACCGGGGAGCTGTTTTTT.

The chain employs TRBV19 and TRBJ2-6; perhaps TRBD2 as D (7 bases). The CDR3 sequence is 16 residues long. The V and J ends lost 7 bases and 4 bases respectively, with 17 bases between them. Per the germline V gene, CDR1 is LNHDA and CDR2 is SQIVND (reference sequence). This CDR3 reads CASISRGGPGANVLTF. In DNA form, the CDR3 reads TGTGCCAGTATCTCAAGGGGGGGGCCCGGGGCCAACGTCCTGACTTTC.

J is TRBJ2-3 and V is TRBV6-6; no clear D gene. V lost 5 bases and J lost 4, with 4 bases in between. The CDR3 length is 11 residues. From germline, CDR1 is MNHNY and CDR2 SVGAGI (reference sequence). The CDR3 region is CASSGADTQYF. Here the CDR3 DNA reads TGTGCCAGCAGTGGCGCAGATACGCAGTATTTT.

The rearrangement links TRBV29-1 to TRBJ1-1, with TRBD1 as a possible D gene (6 bases). The CDR3 length is 13 residues. Trimming removed 7 bases from V and 0 bases from J, with 12 bases in between. The germline gives CDR1 SQVTM, CDR2 ANQGSEA. CDR3 sequence reads: CSARQALNTEAFF. In nucleotides, the CDR3 is TGCAGCGCCAGACAGGCTCTGAACACTGAAGCTTTCTTT.

This clonotype was seen only once. The V and J genes are TRBV6-2 or TRBV6-3 and TRBJ2-5; TRBD1 is a possible D gene (6 bases). Trimming took 6 bases from V and 4 from J, leaving 21 bases between them. CDR3 length: 16 residues. Germline assignment: CDR1 MNHEY and CDR2 SVGEGT. CDR3 sequence (DNA): TGTGCCAGCAGCCGCCGAACAGGGCTCTGGAGAGAGACCCAGTACTTC. Amino acids: CASSRRTGLWRETQYF.

The V call is TRBV5-4, the J call TRBJ1-3; no reliable D call. The germline V gene has CDR1 SGHNT and CDR2 YYREEE (reference sequence). The CDR3 has 16 residues. V was cut by 0 bases and J by 0 bases, with 10 bases left in between. CDR3 coding DNA: TGTGCCAGCAGCTTGGCTGGGCCTAGCTCTGGAAACACCATATATTTT. As protein: CASSLAGPSSGNTIYF.

The rearrangement joins TRBV7-2 to TRBJ1-1; TRBD1 matches at 7 bases. J gave up 7 bases and V 5 bases, and 10 bases lay outside the gene matches. Germline CDR1 SGHTA, CDR2 FQGNSA. The CDR3 is made up of 14 amino acids. The CDR3 spells CASSTRQGLGEAFF. The DNA of the CDR3 is TGTGCCAGCAGCACACGACAGGGTTTGGGTGAAGCTTTCTTT.

This chain connects TRBV28 to TRBJ2-3; D remains ambiguous. Germline CDR1 is MDHEN and CDR2 is SYDVKM. V was trimmed by 2 bases and J by 1 base, leaving 7 bases between them. The CDR3 extends over 14 amino acids. The CDR3 sequence: CASSLGRRTDTQYF. CDR3 DNA: TGTGCCAGCAGTTTAGGCCGACGCACAGATACGCAGTATTTT. Based on the CDR3 plus reference TRBV28 and TRBJ2-3, the full variable domain is DVKVTQSSRYLVKRTGEKVFLECVQDMDHENMFWYRQDPGLGLRLIYFSYDVKMKEKGDIPEGYSVSREKKERFSLILESASTNQTSMYLCASSLGRRTDTQYFGPGTRLTVL.

The J gene is TRBJ1-2, the V gene TRBV20-1; D is uncertain. Germline CDR1 and CDR2: DFQATT and SNEGSKA (reference sequence). V was pared by 0 bases and J by 4 bases, with 9 bases between. This CDR3 contains 13 residues. The CDR3 sequence: CSARDGRSYGYTF. The CDR3 coding sequence is TGCAGTGCTAGAGACGGACGGAGCTATGGCTACACCTTC.

V and J are TRBV20-1 and TRBJ2-1, with 11 bases fitting TRBD2. V trimming: 6 bases; J trimming: 9 bases; junction bases outside the gene matches: 10. The CDR3 spans 14 residues. In germline, CDR1 is DFQATT, CDR2 SNEGSKA (reference sequence). This CDR3 reads CSAIRLAGGSEQFF. The CDR3 DNA reads as TGCAGTGCCATACGGCTAGCGGGAGGAAGTGAGCAGTTCTTC.

The genes are TRBV7-2 and TRBJ2-1; 7 bases fit TRBD2. Germline V gives CDR1 SGHTA, CDR2 FQGNSA. The CDR3 covers 14 residues. V was pared by 4 bases and J by 5 bases, with 5 bases of the junction left unmatched. The CDR3 nucleotides read TGTGCCAGCAGCTCAAGGGAGGGAAACAATGAGCAGTTCTTC. Amino acids: CASSSREGNNEQFF. Filled out from reference TRBV7-2 and TRBJ2-1, the complete variable domain reads GAGVSQSPSNKVTEKGKDVELRCDPISGHTALYWYRQSLGQGLEFLIYFQGNSAPDKSGLPSDRFSAERTGGSVSTLTIQRTQQEDSAVYLCASSSREGNNEQFFGPGTRLTVL.

The chain has TRBV18 and TRBJ2-2; TRBD1 is a possible D gene (6 bases). Trimming took off 3 bases at V and 4 bases at J, with 12 bases between the two ends. Germline CDR1 reads KGHSH; CDR2 reads LQKENI. This CDR3 comprises 15 residues. CDR3 amino acids: CASSPRTGSTGELFF. The CDR3 DNA reads TGTGCCAGCTCACCGAGAACAGGGAGCACCGGGGAGCTGTTTTTT.

The J gene is TRBJ2-7, the V gene TRBV20-1; 10 bases are shared with TRBD2. The CDR3 runs to 15 residues. Germline CDR1 is DFQATT and CDR2 is SNEGSKA (reference sequence). J was trimmed by 4 bases and V by 2 bases; bases with no gene match: 8. The CDR3: CSARSARTSGYEQYF. In DNA form, the CDR3 reads TGCAGTGCTAGATCTGCAAGGACTAGCGGTTACGAGCAGTACTTC.

The gene calls are TRBV7-9 and TRBJ1-2; the D is unclear. This CDR3 is 14 amino acids long. Germline assignment: CDR1 SEHNR and CDR2 FQNEAQ (reference sequence). The V and J ends lost 5 bases and 3 bases respectively, with 13 bases between them. The CDR3 DNA sequence: TGTGCCAGCAGCAACCCCCCGGGTGACTATGGCTACACCTTC. Encoded protein: CASSNPPGDYGYTF.

V is TRBV28 and J is TRBJ1-2; 7 bases fit TRBD1. CDR1 is MDHEN and CDR2 is SYDVKM in the germline V gene. The CDR3 is made up of 16 amino acids. V lost 2 bases, J lost 5 bases, and 11 bases stayed unmatched. The CDR3 DNA sequence: TGTGCCAGCAGTTTAGCCCGTACAGGGGTCGGGTATGGCTACACCTTC. This gives the protein CASSLARTGVGYGYTF.

The V gene is TRBV18, the J gene TRBJ1-3; no firm D call. The V gene lost 3 bases and the J gene lost 0 bases, with 9 bases spanning the gap. In germline, CDR1 is KGHSH, CDR2 LQKENI. CDR3 length: 15 residues. CDR3 residues: CASSPGVSSGNTIYF. Here the CDR3 DNA reads TGTGCCAGCTCACCCGGTGTAAGCTCTGGAAACACCATATATTTT.

The DNA of the CDR3 is TGTGCCAGCAGCTTGAGCCTAGCAGCCATGAACACCGGGGAGCTGTTTTTT. Its protein product is CASSLSLAAMNTGELFF. V usage is TRBV7-3 and J usage is TRBJ2-2; perhaps TRBD2 as D (5 bases). This CDR3 has 17 amino acids. The germline CDR1 and CDR2 sequences are SGHTA and FQGTGA. Trimming took 3 bases from V and 1 from J, leaving 15 bases between them.

Only one count was recorded for this clonotype. The chain joins TRBV20-1 to TRBJ2-3; D is possibly TRBD1 (5 bases). V was cut by 6 bases and J by 8 bases, with 12 bases left in between. Germline CDR1 is DFQATT and CDR2 is SNEGSKA (reference sequence). The CDR3 contains 11 residues. CDR3 DNA: TGCAGTGCCCCTAGGGGTCCTACGCAGTATTTT. Protein product: CSAPRGPTQYF.

This clonotype has only one observation. The genes are TRBV5-1 and TRBJ2-3; D tentatively reads TRBD1 or TRBD2 (6 bases each). The length of the CDR3 is 17 residues. Per germline, CDR1 SGHRS and CDR2 YFSETQ. Trimming removed 4 bases from V and 4 bases from J, with 22 bases in between. The CDR3 coding sequence is TGCGCCAGCAGCGGGCAAACAGGGATGGGAGGCGCAGATACGCAGTATTTT. Protein product: CASSGQTGMGGADTQYF.

J is TRBJ1-2 and V is TRBV4-1; possible D gene TRBD1, 6 bases. The germline CDR1 and CDR2 sequences are MGHRA and YSYEKL. V shed 0 bases and J shed 7 bases, with 15 bases lying between them. The CDR3 is 15 residues long. DNA of the CDR3: TGCGCCAGCAGCCAAGAAGGTCAGGGGCCGCGTGGCTACACCTTC. Its protein product is CASSQEGQGPRGYTF.

This sequence joins TRBV7-8 and TRBJ2-3; tentatively, D is TRBD2 (5 bases). With 5 bases removed from V and 2 bases from J, the gap between germline ends came to 17 bases. Germline values: CDR1 SGHVS, CDR2 FQNEAQ. There are 16 residues in the CDR3. The CDR3 DNA reads as TGTGCCAGCAGCCAAGACTATAGCGTGGCCACAGATACGCAGTATTTT. This encodes CASSQDYSVATDTQYF.

The rearrangement links TRBV21-1 to TRBJ2-1. TRBV21-1 is termed a pseudogene. The CDR3 length is 14 residues. The CDR3 DNA reads TGTGCCAGCAGCGACCGGGACTACTACAATGAGCAGTTCTTC. This gives the protein CASSDRDYYNEQFF.